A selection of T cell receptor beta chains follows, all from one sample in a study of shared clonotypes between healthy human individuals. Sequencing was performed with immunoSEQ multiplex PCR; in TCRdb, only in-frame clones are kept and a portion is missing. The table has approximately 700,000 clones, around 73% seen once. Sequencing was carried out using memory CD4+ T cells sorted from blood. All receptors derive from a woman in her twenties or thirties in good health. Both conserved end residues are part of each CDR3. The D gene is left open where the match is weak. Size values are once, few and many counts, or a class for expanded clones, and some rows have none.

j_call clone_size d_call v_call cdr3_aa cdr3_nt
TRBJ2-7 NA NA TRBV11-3 CASSAGVREQYF TGTGCCAGCAGCGCAGGGGTAAGAGAGCAGTACTTC
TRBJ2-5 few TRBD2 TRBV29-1 CSVDTSGRQTQYF TGCAGCGTTGATACTAGCGGGAGACAGACCCAGTACTTC
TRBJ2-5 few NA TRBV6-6 CASSLGRRTDKETQYF TGTGCCAGCAGCCTGGGCCGCCGGACAGACAAAGAGACCCAGTACTTC
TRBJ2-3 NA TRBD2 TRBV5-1 CASRGTSGNTDTQYF TGCGCCAGCAGAGGGACTAGCGGGAACACAGATACGCAGTATTTT
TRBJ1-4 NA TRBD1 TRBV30 CAFTSGGPGGNEKLFF TGTGCCTTCACAAGCGGGGGACCAGGGGGAAATGAAAAACTGTTTTTT
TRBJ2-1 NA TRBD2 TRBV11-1 CASSPGLAGGLYGGEQFF TGTGCCAGCAGCCCTGGACTAGCGGGAGGGCTATACGGGGGGGAGCAGTTCTTC
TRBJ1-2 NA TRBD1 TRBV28 CASSSGRGKGYTF TGTGCCAGCAGTTCGGGCAGGGGGAAAGGCTACACCTTC
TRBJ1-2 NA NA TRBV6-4 CASSDSGYGYTF TGTGCCAGCAGTGACTCGGGGTATGGCTACACCTTC
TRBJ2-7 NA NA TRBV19 CASSIRTDSYEQYF TGTGCCAGTAGTATAAGGACGGATTCCTACGAGCAGTACTTC
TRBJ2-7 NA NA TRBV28 CASKGAGGGTYEQYF TGTGCCAGCAAAGGCGCCGGGGGAGGAACCTACGAGCAGTACTTC
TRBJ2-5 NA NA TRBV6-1 CASRRIQETQYF TGTGCCAGCAGACGGATACAAGAGACCCAGTACTTC
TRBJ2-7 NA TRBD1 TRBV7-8 CASSSGQGREQYF TGTGCCAGCAGCTCCGGACAGGGTCGAGAGCAGTACTTC
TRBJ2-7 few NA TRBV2 CASSSNYEQYF TGTGCCAGCAGTAGTAACTACGAGCAGTACTTC
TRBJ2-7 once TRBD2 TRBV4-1 CASSQEPGLGYEQYF TGCGCCAGCAGCCAAGAACCGGGACTAGGGTACGAGCAGTACTTC
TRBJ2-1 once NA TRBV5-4 CASSSRSNRAYNEQFF TGTGCCAGCAGCTCTCGAAGTAACCGAGCCTACAATGAGCAGTTCTTC
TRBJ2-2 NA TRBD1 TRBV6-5 CASRSGQGTGELFF TGTGCCAGCAGGTCCGGACAGGGGACCGGGGAGCTGTTTTTT
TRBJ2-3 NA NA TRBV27 CASSSNTDTQYF TGTGCCAGCAGTTCCAACACAGATACGCAGTATTTT
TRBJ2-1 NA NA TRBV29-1 CSVEDGTYNEQFF TGCAGCGTTGAAGATGGGACGTACAATGAGCAGTTCTTC
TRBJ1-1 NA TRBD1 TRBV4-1 CASSQTTGGRSTQVEAFF TGCGCCAGCAGCCAAACCACAGGGGGCCGAAGCACCCAAGTTGAAGCTTTCTTT
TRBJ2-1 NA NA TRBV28 CASSSEMSSYNEQFF TGTGCCAGCAGTTCTGAGATGAGCTCCTACAATGAGCAGTTCTTC
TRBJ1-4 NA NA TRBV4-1 CASSQSRDYEKLFF TGCGCCAGCAGCCAAAGCAGGGACTATGAAAAACTGTTTTTT
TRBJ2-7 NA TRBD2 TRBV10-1 CASSESWREGEQYF TGCGCCAGCAGTGAGTCGTGGCGGGAGGGCGAGCAGTACTTC
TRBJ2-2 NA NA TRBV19 CATRGGNTGELFF TGTGCCACCCGGGGAGGGAACACCGGGGAGCTGTTTTTT
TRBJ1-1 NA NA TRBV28 CASSFIAEYTEAFF TGTGCCAGCAGTTTTATCGCTGAGTACACTGAAGCTTTCTTT
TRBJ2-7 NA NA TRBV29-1 CSARQGGNSYEQYF TGCAGCGCCAGACAGGGAGGGAACTCCTACGAGCAGTACTTC
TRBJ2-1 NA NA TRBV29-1 CSVGAGEQFF TGCAGCGTGGGGGCCGGGGAGCAGTTCTTC
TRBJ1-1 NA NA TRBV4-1 CASSQEPMGTGRTEAFF TGCGCCAGCAGCCAAGAGCCCATGGGGACCGGCCGAACTGAAGCTTTCTTT
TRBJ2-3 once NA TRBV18 CASSPSSTDTQYF TGTGCCAGCTCACCAAGTAGCACAGATACGCAGTATTTT
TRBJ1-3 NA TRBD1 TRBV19 CASSKGADGNTIYF TGTGCCAGTAGCAAGGGGGCGGATGGAAACACCATATATTTT
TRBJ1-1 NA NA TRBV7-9 CASSRRDEGTEAFF TGTGCCAGCAGCCGTCGGGACGAGGGCACTGAAGCTTTCTTT
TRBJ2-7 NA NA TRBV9 CASSVGAGHSFYEQYF TGTGCCAGCAGCGTAGGGGCCGGACACTCTTTCTACGAGCAGTACTTC
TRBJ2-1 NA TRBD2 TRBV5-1 CASSLLSGSGSYNEQFF TGCGCCAGCAGCTTGCTTAGCGGGAGCGGGTCCTACAATGAGCAGTTCTTC
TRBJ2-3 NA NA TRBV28 CASSLERGFPSRTDTQYF TGTGCCAGCAGTTTGGAGAGGGGTTTCCCTAGTCGCACAGATACGCAGTATTTT
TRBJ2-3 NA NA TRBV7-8 CASSGSGADTQYF TGTGCCAGCAGCGGGTCGGGAGCAGATACGCAGTATTTT
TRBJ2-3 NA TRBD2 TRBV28 CASSSGTSGSAQYF TGTGCCAGCAGTTCCGGGACTAGCGGGAGTGCGCAGTATTTT
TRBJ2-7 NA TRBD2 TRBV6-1 CASTKGAGGIYEQYF TGTGCCAGCACCAAAGGGGCGGGAGGGATCTACGAGCAGTACTTC
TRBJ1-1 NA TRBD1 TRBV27 CASSTDTGGTEAFF TGTGCCAGCAGTACCGACACAGGGGGCACTGAAGCTTTCTTT
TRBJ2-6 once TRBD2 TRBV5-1 CASGGGNGANVLTF TGCGCCAGCGGCGGGGGGAATGGGGCCAACGTCCTGACTTTC
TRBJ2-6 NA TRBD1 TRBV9 CASSVDDRVISGANVLTF TGTGCCAGCAGCGTAGACGACAGGGTAATCTCTGGGGCCAACGTCCTGACTTTC
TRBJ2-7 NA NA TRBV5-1 CASNPGWTNYEQYF TGCGCCAGCAACCCGGGGTGGACTAACTACGAGCAGTACTTC
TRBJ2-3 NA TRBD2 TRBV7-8 CASSPGTSSQYF TGTGCCAGCAGCCCCGGGACTAGCTCGCAGTATTTT
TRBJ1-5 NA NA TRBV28 CASRRQGQSYQPQHF TGTGCCAGCCGACGCCAGGGCCAGTCATATCAGCCCCAGCATTTT
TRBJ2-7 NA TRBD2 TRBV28 CASSRHASGSYEQYF TGTGCCAGCAGCCGACACGCTAGCGGGAGTTACGAGCAGTACTTC
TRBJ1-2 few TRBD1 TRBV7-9 CASSSGTDQPYGYTF TGTGCCAGCAGCTCTGGGACAGATCAACCCTATGGCTACACCTTC
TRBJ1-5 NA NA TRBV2 CASSETSRYQPQHF TGTGCCAGCAGTGAAACCTCCCGTTATCAGCCCCAGCATTTT